The 21 T cell receptor beta chains given below trace back to one sample, sequenced in a study of cytomegalovirus exposure and HLA in healthy donors. TCRdb's copy holds only in-frame clones and misses some; the assay was immunoSEQ multiplex PCR. Among more than 90,000 clones, approximately 93% were seen once, and the ten largest hold 1.1%. Material: PBMCs. All receptors derive from a woman aged 25 to 39 in good health and CMV-seropositive.

The genes are TRBV5-1 and TRBJ1-1; D remains ambiguous. V dropped 2 bases and J dropped 1 base, with 6 bases sitting between them. This CDR3 is 13 amino acids long. CDR1 is SGHRS and CDR2 is YFSETQ in the germline V gene. CDR3 DNA: TGCGCCAGCAGCTTCCGACAGAACACTGAAGCTTTCTTT. Its protein product is CASSFRQNTEAFF. The full variable domain, in which reference TRBV5-1 and TRBJ1-1 provide the parts outside the CDR3, is KAGVTQTPRYLIKTRGQQVTLSCSPISGHRSVSWYQQTPGQGLQFLFEYFSETQRNKGNFPGRFSGRQFSNSRSEMNVSTLELGDSALYLCASSFRQNTEAFFGQGTRLTVV.

CDR3 loop: CAFDFANTGELFF. In DNA, the CDR3 is TGTGCCTTCGACTTCGCGAACACCGGGGAGCTGTTTTTT. The genes are TRBV30 and TRBJ2-2; D not resolved. The CDR3 sequence is 13 residues long. In germline, CDR1 is GTSNPN, CDR2 SVGIG (reference sequence). Trimming removed 7 bases from V and 0 bases from J, with 9 bases in between. Full variable domain (missing parts from reference TRBV30 and TRBJ2-2): SQTIHQWPATLVQPVGSPLSLECTVEGTSNPNLYWYRQAAGRGLQLLFYSVGIGQISSEVPQNLSASRPQDRQFILSSKKLLLSDSGFYLCAFDFANTGELFFGEGSRLTVL.

The chain joins TRBV28 to TRBJ2-1; 10 positions match TRBD1. Germline CDR1 is MDHEN and CDR2 is SYDVKM. CDR3 length equals 16 residues. V was pared by 2 bases and J by 2 bases, with 3 bases of the junction left unmatched. CDR3 sequence reads: CASSLPTGGPYNEQFF. The CDR3 region has the DNA TGTGCCAGCAGTTTACCGACAGGGGGCCCCTACAATGAGCAGTTCTTC.

The V call is TRBV28, the J call TRBJ2-1; D perhaps matches TRBD2 (6 bases). Germline-derived CDR1 and CDR2 are MDHEN and SYDVKM. The CDR3 sequence is 15 residues long. V shed 1 base and J shed 4 bases, with 11 bases lying between them. The DNA of the CDR3 is TGTGCCAGCAGTTTATCCGGAGGAGGGTACAATGAGCAGTTCTTC. It yields the protein CASSLSGGGYNEQFF.

The table lists this clone with a few counts. This chain uses TRBV18 with TRBJ2-2, with a weak D call TRBD1 (6 bases). V was trimmed by 2 bases and J by 4 bases, leaving 11 bases between them. The CDR3 has 15 amino acids. Germline CDR1 is KGHSH and CDR2 is LQKENI. In DNA, the CDR3 is TGTGCCAGCTCACCAGGGGGCAGGAGCACCGGGGAGCTGTTTTTT. It translates to CASSPGGRSTGELFF.

This chain connects TRBV19 to TRBJ2-1; 8 bases align to TRBD2. CDR1 LNHDA and CDR2 SQIVND come from the germline V gene (reference sequence). The CDR3 consists of 15 residues. V trimming: 6 bases; J trimming: 4 bases; junction bases outside the gene matches: 8. As DNA, the CDR3 is TGTGCCAGTAGAGTGAGCGGGAGTGAATACAATGAGCAGTTCTTC. Protein product: CASRVSGSEYNEQFF.

The chain carries TRBV25-1 and TRBJ2-7; D unresolved. Germline-derived CDR1 and CDR2 are MGHDK and SYGVNS. The CDR3 sequence is 12 residues long. V was trimmed by 4 bases and J by 4 bases, leaving 8 bases between them. The CDR3 bases are TGTGCCAGCAGTGGAACGGGTTACGAGCAGTACTTC. Residues: CASSGTGYEQYF.

CDR3 sequence (DNA): TGTGCCAGTAGTACTCGGACAGGATCCTACGAGCAGTACTTC. Translating gives CASSTRTGSYEQYF. The chain is built from TRBV19 and TRBJ2-7, with 7 bases fitting TRBD1. Germline assignment: CDR1 LNHDA and CDR2 SQIVND (reference sequence). V shed 4 bases and J 1 base; nucleotides not matched to a gene: 4. There are 14 residues in the CDR3. Supplemented by reference TRBV19 and TRBJ2-7, the full variable domain reads DGGITQSPKYLFRKEGQNVTLSCEQNLNHDAMYWYRQDPGQGLRLIYYSQIVNDFQKGDIAEGYSVSREKKESFPLTVTSAQKNPTAFYLCASSTRTGSYEQYFGPGTRLTVT.

This clone was observed once. This same CDR3 is encoded by further DNA sequences in the sample. The chain combines TRBV5-1 with TRBJ2-3, with 11 bases lining up with TRBD2. Germline assignment: CDR1 SGHRS and CDR2 YFSETQ. With 4 bases clipped from V and 5 bases from J, the junction kept 9 bases outside the gene matches. The CDR3 contains 16 residues. CDR3 loop: CASSPHYSGRGDTQYF. The CDR3 region has the DNA TGCGCCAGCAGCCCACATTATAGCGGGAGGGGAGATACGCAGTATTTT.

The chain has TRBV18 and TRBJ2-1, with 7 bases that match TRBD2. The germline V gene encodes CDR1 KGHSH and CDR2 LQKENI. Losses at the gene ends were 0 bases for V and 5 bases for J; bases not matched to a gene: 7. This CDR3 is built from 16 residues. In DNA, the CDR3 is TGTGCCAGCTCACCACCGAGGGGAGGGACCGACAATGAGCAGTTCTTC. This gives the protein CASSPPRGGTDNEQFF.

The chain joins TRBV5-4 to TRBJ1-4; 7 nucleotides line up with TRBD1. The CDR3 sequence is 15 residues long. V shed 1 base, J shed 3 bases, and the junction held 3 bases outside the gene matches. From germline, CDR1 is SGHNT and CDR2 YYREEE (reference sequence). CDR3: CASSLSGTANEKLFF. CDR3 coding DNA: TGTGCCAGCAGCTTGAGTGGGACAGCTAATGAAAAACTGTTTTTT.

This chain's CDR3 is CASSPPSGSPIDTQYF. CDR3 bases: TGTGCCAGCTCACCACCATCCGGTTCGCCTATCGATACGCAGTATTTT. The chain couples TRBV18 to TRBJ2-3; no clear D. The V gene lost 0 bases and the J gene lost 6 bases, with 16 bases spanning the gap. CDR1 KGHSH and CDR2 LQKENI come from the germline V gene. The CDR3 sequence is 16 residues long. The whole variable domain, filled in from reference TRBV18 and TRBJ2-3, reads NAGVMQNPRHLVRRRGQEARLRCSPMKGHSHVYWYRQLPEEGLKFMVYLQKENIIDESGMPKERFSAEFPKEGPSILRIQQVVRGDSAAYFCASSPPSGSPIDTQYFGPGTRLTVL.

The V and J genes are TRBV29-1 and TRBJ2-3; D may be TRBD2 (6 bases). Trimming took 7 bases from V and 5 from J, leaving 34 bases between them. CDR1 SQVTM and CDR2 ANQGSEA come from the germline V gene. This CDR3 is built from 19 residues. The CDR3 coding sequence is TGCAGCGCCCGAAGATTCACAGCCACACTAGCCGGAGTGGGAGATACGCAGTATTTT. Protein: CSARRFTATLAGVGDTQYF.

The gene calls are TRBV27 and TRBJ2-7; perhaps TRBD1 as D (5 bases). Trimming stripped 4 bases from V and 1 base from J, with 11 bases between. Germline V gene data show CDR1 as MNHEY and CDR2 as SMNVEV (reference sequence). The CDR3 spans 14 residues. The CDR3 sequence: CASSWGSESYEQYF. Here the CDR3 DNA reads TGTGCCAGCAGTTGGGGCAGCGAATCCTACGAGCAGTACTTC.

This chain uses TRBV14 with TRBJ2-7; D may be TRBD1 (6 bases). V was shortened by 4 bases and J by 0 bases, with 10 bases between the two germline ends. Germline-derived CDR1 and CDR2 are SGHDN and FVKESK. The CDR3 totals 14 residues. The CDR3 DNA is TGTGCCAGCAGCCTTACAGGGAGCTCCTACGAGCAGTACTTC. It translates to CASSLTGSSYEQYF.

This rearrangement joins TRBV30 to TRBJ2-1, with TRBD2 as a possible D gene (6 bases). The CDR3 consists of 16 residues. Germline V CDR1 and CDR2: GTSNPN, SVGIG (reference sequence). V lost 3 bases and J 2 bases, leaving 17 bases between the germline ends. The DNA of the CDR3 is TGTGCCTGGAGGGCACACAGACTAGTACCCTACAATGAGCAGTTCTTC. Protein: CAWRAHRLVPYNEQFF.

V is TRBV18 and J is TRBJ2-5, with 10 bases lining up with TRBD1. The J call may not be correct, given that the DNA end is closer to TRBJ2-7. The CDR3 extends over 17 amino acids. Germline-derived CDR1 and CDR2 are KGHSH and LQKENI. As DNA, the CDR3 is TGTGCCAGCTCACCGAAGCCCCCGGGACAGGGGTTCTACGAGCAGTACTTC. This translates into CASSPKPPGQGFYEQYF.

The chain uses TRBV28 and TRBJ2-1, with TRBD1 identical over 7 bases. J was trimmed by 7 bases and V by 6 bases; bases with no gene match: 6. Germline CDR1 is MDHEN and CDR2 is SYDVKM. This CDR3 spans 13 amino acids. CDR3 sequence reads: CASRAGGWNEQFF. The CDR3 nucleotides read TGTGCCAGCAGGGCAGGGGGTTGGAATGAGCAGTTCTTC.

The rearrangement uses TRBV4-3 and TRBJ2-7, with a possible D match to TRBD1 (6 bases). CDR1 and CDR2 from the germline V gene are LGHNA and YSLEER. Trimming took 3 bases from V and 3 from J, leaving 12 bases between them. The CDR3 is made up of 14 amino acids. The CDR3 DNA is TGCGCCAGCAGCCAGGACTTACAGGGCTACGAGCAGTACTTC. Protein sequence: CASSQDLQGYEQYF.

This chain connects TRBV6-6 to TRBJ1-1, with D possibly matching TRBD1 (6 bases). This CDR3 has 12 residues. The V gene's germline CDR1 is MNHNY and CDR2 SVGAGI (reference sequence). V gave up 5 bases and J gave up 4 bases, with 8 bases separating them. The DNA of the CDR3 is TGTGCCAGCAGTACCAGGGGCACTGAAGCTTTCTTT. Protein: CASSTRGTEAFF.

The chain links TRBV27 to TRBJ1-5; D is ambiguous. The CDR3 loop spans 14 amino acids. Trimming removed 6 bases at V and 0 bases at J, with 9 bases between. Germline V gives CDR1 MNHEY, CDR2 SMNVEV (reference sequence). The CDR3 protein is CASSPDISNQPQHF. CDR3 DNA: TGTGCCAGCAGCCCCGACATTAGCAATCAGCCCCAGCATTTT.